This TCR beta chain derives from a study of T cell responses to AZD1222 COVID-19 vaccine. The study's findings and limits: Scientists sampled the repertoires only once the peak T cell response had passed. The study reported that nearly half of spike-specific TCRs target unmutated variant regions. Two AZD1222 administrations were followed by greater Spike-specific TCR breadth and depth.

Using immunoSEQ multiplex PCR, the repertoire was profiled, and TCRdb retains in-frame clones only, with some absent. The data show tens of thousands of clones, around 86% seen once. This clone was found once. Antigen specificity is unknown. Combined were second doses at about 4 or about 12 weeks. From germline, CDR1 is SGHKS and CDR2 YYEKEE (reference sequence). Trimming pared 5 bases from V and 7 bases from J, leaving 15 bases between. This CDR3 has 13 residues. The TCR sequence derives from an adult who received the AZD1222 COVID-19 vaccine. The sequences come from peripheral blood, collected 28 days after the second AZD1222 dose. V gene TRBV5-5 combines with J gene TRBJ1-1; no firm D call. The CDR3 nucleotides read TGTGCCAGCAGAAATAATAGAAACGTTGAAGCTTTCTTT. Amino acids: CASRNNRNVEAFF.